The present TCR beta chain was sequenced within a study of radiotherapy plus CTLA-4 blockade in lung cancer. The overall study: Among all patients, 18% showed objective responses, while 30% to 35% had disease control.

As regards this clone: Its antigen remains unidentified.

The data were produced by immunoSEQ multiplex PCR, yet TCRdb's version contains in-frame clones alone and is incomplete. The data hold about 50,000 clones, with roughly 81% observed a single time. General study findings and limits: Blood saw expansion of tumor-derived TCR clones after radiotherapy plus ipilimumab.

The CDR3 runs to 16 residues. The trim removed 3 bases at V and 2 bases at J, leaving 6 bases unmatched. CDR1 and CDR2 from the germline V gene are MNHEY and SMNVEV (reference sequence). The starting material was peripheral blood, obtained from a patient treated with radiotherapy plus ipilimumab. The rearrangement uses TRBV27 and TRBJ2-5, with TRBD1 identical over 10 bases. The receptor was derived from a human donor with non-small cell lung cancer whose response to radiotherapy plus ipilimumab could not be evaluated. CDR3 bases: TGTGCCAGCAGTTTCGGACAGGGGGGGAAGCAAGAGACCCAGTACTTC. Translating gives CASSFGQGGKQETQYF.